This TCR beta chain was sequenced during a study of human T cells and chemical hapten exposure. Regarding the study as a whole: Each of the donors had alopecia, so their immune responses may not resemble those of healthy people.

Regarding time point: patch test 3, about 24 weeks after DPC sensitization. Noted treatment: therapeutic diphenylcyclopropenone sensitization with weekly scalp DPC. The V gene's germline CDR1 is MGHRA and CDR2 YSYEKL. Trimming removed 0 bases at V and 3 bases at J, with 15 bases between. This CDR3 is 17 amino acids long. About this clonotype: The antigen remains undetermined.

A single record per CDR3 protein comes from TCRdb applying MiXCR to the RACE reads. There are approximately 50,000 distinct CDR3 sequences in the sample; 9.9% occur only once, and 16% lies in the top ten. The chain links TRBV4-1 to TRBJ2-1; a weak D match, TRBD2 (7 bases). The source was whole blood, collected in connection with sensitization to the hapten diphenylcyclopropenone (DPC). This receptor was obtained from a woman aged 40 to 50 with alopecia areata. Some clones in this sample may be carry-over from other donors' samples. The DNA of the CDR3 is TGCGCCAGCAGCCAAGACCCCCTAGCGGACAGCTACAATGAGCAGTTCTTC. Encoded protein: CASSQDPLADSYNEQFF.